Following are 4 T cell receptor beta chains from one sample sequenced in a study of T-cell memory formation after mild COVID-19. TCRdb re-called the 5' RACE reads with MiXCR, one entry per CDR3 protein. The profile shows tens of thousands of distinct CDR3 sequences, over 13% of them singletons. The specimen sequenced was PBMCs or a T cell subset sorted from them (not recorded which). The receptors stem from a man between 18 and 29 years old who had mild COVID-19 (a few samples of this study predate the infection). Cell type and time point are not known.

This clonotype was observed a handful of times. The V call is TRBV6-2 or TRBV6-3, the J call TRBJ2-7; TRBD1 might be the D (6 bases). This CDR3 comprises 13 residues. Trimming left V 7 bases short and J 5 bases short, with 15 bases between. Germline V lookup: CDR1 MNHEY, CDR2 SVGEGT. The CDR3 reads CASTNGPGDEQYV. The CDR3 DNA reads as TGTGCCAGCACAAATGGGCCAGGGGACGAGCAGTACGTC.

This chain links TRBV15 with TRBJ1-2, with 9 bases fitting TRBD1. Germline V CDR1 and CDR2: LNHNV, YYDKDF (reference sequence). The CDR3 spans 15 residues. V dropped 2 bases and J dropped 4; count of bases not matched to a gene: 5. The CDR3 protein is CATSRSRDRVYGYTF. CDR3 nucleotide sequence: TGTGCCACCAGCAGATCCCGGGACAGGGTCTATGGCTACACCTTC.

The chain uses TRBV11-2 and TRBJ2-1; D not resolved. Germline CDR1 reads SGHAT; CDR2 reads FQNNGV. CDR3 length: 11 residues. V was clipped by 1 base and J by 10 bases, with 5 bases between them. CDR3 sequence: CASSLASEQFF. The CDR3 region has the DNA TGTGCCAGCAGCTTAGCTTCAGAGCAGTTCTTC. The variable domain in full, completed from reference TRBV11-2 and TRBJ2-1, reads EAGVAQSPRYKIIEKRQSVAFWCNPISGHATLYWYQQILGQGPKLLIQFQNNGVVDDSQLPKDRFSAERLKGVDSTLKIQPAKLEDSAVYLCASSLASEQFFGPGTRLTVL.

The chain combines TRBV20-1 with TRBJ2-2, with 10 bases identical to TRBD1. The V and J ends lost 5 bases and 7 bases, in that order; junction bases with no gene match: 7. This CDR3 has 14 amino acids. CDR1 and CDR2 from the germline V gene are DFQATT and SNEGSKA (reference sequence). As DNA, the CDR3 is TGCAGTGCTCTAGACAGGGGGCTGGTCGGGGAGCTGTTTTTT. Its protein product is CSALDRGLVGELFF.